This T cell receptor beta chain was identified in a study of memory CD4+ T cells and cytomegalovirus serostatus. In the study overall: Donors were healthy Belgian adults, several CMV seropositive and 20 to 30 seronegative.

This clone has a single count. Its antigen remains unidentified. Findings and limits, study-wide: Each of approximately 69 CMV-associated TCRbeta sequences occurred in one to five individuals. A US-trained random forest predicted CMV serostatus with median AUC approximately 0.9.

The sort gate was single viable CD3+CD4+CD8-CD45RO+ cells for memory CD4+ T cells. Sequencing was performed with immunoSEQ multiplex PCR; in TCRdb, only in-frame clones are kept and a portion is missing. The repertoire includes over 60,000 clones, approximately 71% of them detected once, and 0.88% sits in the top ten. Germline CDR1 and CDR2: SQVTM and ANQGSEA. Unmatched junction bases numbered 16, after V lost 7 bases and J lost 7 bases. This CDR3 spans 17 amino acids. The sample comprised memory CD4+ T cells from blood. This TCR derives from an adult in good health and CMV-seronegative. The rearrangement uses TRBV29-1 and TRBJ2-1; 13 nucleotides line up with TRBD2. CDR3 DNA sequence: TGCAGCGCTATTAGAGGACTAGCGGGAGTCTGGGGTAATGAGCAGTTCTTC. Its translation is CSAIRGLAGVWGNEQFF.